The clone carrying this T cell receptor (beta chain) has a single count. The data were taken from a study of blood T cell repertoires in COVID-19. Study at large: Acute and convalescent COVID-19 specimens originated in the United States, Italy and Spain.

Enrolled through a virtual design, the participants were between roughly 18 and 90 years of age and came from roughly 22 US areas. In the authors' workflow: Reference gene primers were amplified, and this amplification served to estimate nucleated cell counts. Sequenced by immunoSEQ multiplex PCR; TCRdb stores in-frame clones only, minus some. For V, J and clone size, that table is used; D and trimming come from the DNA. The sample lists 400,000 to 550,000 clones, about 85% occurring once. Germline trimming cut 3 bases from V and 0 bases from J; bases unmatched to any gene: 2. The germline V gene encodes CDR1 SGDLS and CDR2 YYNGEE. This CDR3 region has 15 residues.

This TCR came from a woman aged 18-29 years with acute COVID-19. V and J are TRBV9 and TRBJ2-4; 8 bases agree with TRBD1. The specimen was PBMCs or T cells enriched from blood (not recorded which). This CDR3 is CASSAGGLAKNIQYF. In DNA, the CDR3 is TGTGCCAGCAGCGCAGGGGGCCTAGCCAAAAACATTCAGTACTTC.